The clone carrying this T cell receptor beta chain showed up just a few times. This sample was included in a study of human T cells and chemical hapten exposure. Germline V gene sequence: CDR1 SNHLY, CDR2 FYNNEI. V lost 6 bases to trimming and J lost 8 bases, with 10 bases between them. CDR3 length equals 12 residues. RNA extraction used unfractionated whole blood as the source of total RNA. TCRdb passed the 5' RACE reads through MiXCR, listing each CDR3 protein once. The sample consists of some 150,000 distinct CDR3 sequences, 3.5% to 5% of them appearing once. The V and J genes are TRBV2 and TRBJ1-4; D gene uncertain. This sequence originates from a female donor in good health. The CDR3 sequence: CASSLGREKLFF. The CDR3 bases are TGTGCCAGCAGCCTCGGTCGGGAAAAACTGTTTTTT.